This T cell receptor (beta chain) was documented in a study of PD-1 blockade in mismatch repair-deficient tumors (dated by TCRdb to about 2017). For the study in its entirety: The trial enrolled some 90 consecutive patients with 12 to 13 mismatch repair-deficient cancer types between 2013 and late 2016, all previously treated and progressing. Tumor-associated T cell clones were tracked in the peripheral blood of patients responding to PD-1 blockade by deep sequencing of TCR CDR3 regions. Study-level results and caveats: Tumor-resident clones, often undetectable in blood before treatment, expanded rapidly after pembrolizumab and then contracted, generally before radiologic responses.

For each enrolled patient, mismatch repair deficiency was established using either polymerase chain reaction or immunohistochemistry. TCR sequencing was performed for a few patients who responded to pembrolizumab therapy. The phase II trial prospectively evaluated PD-1 blockade with pembrolizumab in advanced mismatch repair-deficient cancers, independent of tissue of origin. Serial peripheral blood T cell samples were collected before and at multiple times after starting PD-1 blockade. Blood sampling times were expressed in weeks after the first pembrolizumab dose. The library was prepared using the immunoSEQ multiplex PCR assay. TCRdb carries this immuneACCESS record with in-frame sequences only. Its versions omit some clonotypes, under half of them owing to an unresolved V gene in the studies checked, with the rest unexplained. A total of about 19,000 clones appear in this sample, around 79% of them only once. The top ten hold 1.4% of the sample.

In the case of this clone: Its antigen is not yet known. No much larger clone exists at a distance of one base, and base qualities are not known.

There are 16 amino acids in the CDR3, from cysteine to phenylalanine inclusive. Of the read, only the CDR3 DNA is kept; its 48 bases are in frame from base 1. The V end gives up 4 bases and the J end 3 bases, leaving 10 bases in the junction not matched to a gene. CDR1 and CDR2, looked up from the germline V gene, are SGDLS and YYNGEE. The source of this sequence is an adult with mismatch repair-deficient cancer. Here the chain combines TRBV9 and TRBJ2-3, and 8 junctional nucleotides match TRBD1. The specimen was PBMCs, collected 52 weeks after starting pembrolizumab. The encoded CDR3 is CASSSIGQGRTDTQYF. The DNA sequence is as follows: TGTGCCAGCAGCTCGATCGGACAGGGAAGGACAGATACGCAGTATTTT.